Below, 26 T cell receptor beta chains from the same sample are listed, as sequenced in a study of T cell responses to AZD1222 COVID-19 vaccine (TCRdb year 2021). Taken with the paper, the label for time point translates to: baseline before first vaccination. The library was generated by the immunoSEQ multiplex PCR assay. Drawn from immuneACCESS, this table holds only the in-frame rearrangements with V and J called that TCRdb kept. Clones are partly lost; checked studies trace under half to an unresolved V gene and leave the rest unexplained. The sample has under 95,000 clones on record, around 90% of them singletons. The biggest ten clones account for 16% of the sample. The material sequenced was peripheral blood, taken on day 0 of AZD1222 vaccination. Receptors originate from an adult in good health.

This rearrangement joins TRBV10-3 to TRBJ2-6, with no clear D. Between the trimmed V and J ends, which lost 0 bases and 2 bases, there was a span of 5 bases. CDR1 ENHRY and CDR2 SYGVKD come from the germline V gene. The CDR3 covers 15 residues. The CDR3 region has the DNA TGTGCCATCAGTGAGTCTGAGGCTGGGGCCAACGTCCTGACTTTC. Translated: CAISESEAGANVLTF.

The chain employs TRBV7-2 and TRBJ2-5; D is possibly TRBD2 (6 bases). The CDR3 has 13 residues. Trimming left V 5 bases short and J 5 bases short, with 12 bases between. CDR1 and CDR2 from the germline V gene are SGHTA and FQGNSA. The CDR3 sequence is CASSPTSLETQYF. The CDR3 DNA sequence: TGTGCCAGCAGCCCTACTAGCCTGGAGACCCAGTACTTC.

In its sample, this clone was seen a few times. The CDR3: CATSTPRILADTQYF. The CDR3 DNA follows: TGTGCCACCAGCACCCCACGGATCCTAGCAGATACGCAGTATTTT. The chain employs TRBV15 and TRBJ2-3; D is ambiguous. This CDR3 is 15 amino acids long. Germline loops: CDR1 LNHNV, CDR2 YYDKDF (reference sequence). V lost 4 bases and J 4 bases, leaving 15 bases between the germline ends.

The V and J genes are TRBV11-2 and TRBJ2-5, with a weak D call TRBD1 (5 bases). The CDR3 covers 13 residues. Between the trimmed V and J ends, which lost 3 bases and 5 bases, there was a span of 10 bases. Germline values: CDR1 SGHAT, CDR2 FQNNGV. The CDR3 region is CASSFGAKETQYF. The CDR3 DNA sequence: TGTGCCAGCAGCTTTGGGGCGAAGGAGACCCAGTACTTC.

This rearrangement joins TRBV7-2 to TRBJ2-7; no firm D call. The V and J ends lost 5 bases and 9 bases respectively, with 20 bases between them. The CDR3 length is 14 residues. The germline gives CDR1 SGHTA, CDR2 FQGNSA. The CDR3 DNA sequence: TGTGCCAGCAGCCCATACACCGGGCCACATCTGCAGTACTTC. Translated: CASSPYTGPHLQYF.

The rearrangement links TRBV6-2 or TRBV6-3 to TRBJ1-5; 7 bases match TRBD1. Trimming cost V 0 bases and J 7 bases; bases outside gene matches: 3. The CDR3 is made up of 14 amino acids. The germline CDR1 and CDR2 sequences are MNHEY and SVGEGT. The CDR3 here is CASSYSGGLQPQHF. The CDR3 DNA reads TGTGCCAGCAGTTACTCAGGGGGCCTGCAGCCCCAGCATTTT.

This clone was counted once. This rearrangement joins TRBV9 to TRBJ2-1; 8 bases are shared with TRBD2. The CDR3 totals 14 residues. The V gene's germline CDR1 is SGDLS and CDR2 YYNGEE. With V trimmed by 1 base and J by 9 bases, 6 bases remained unmatched. In DNA form, the CDR3 reads TGTGCCAGCAGCGTACAAGCGGGAGTGCCTGAGCAGTTCTTC. Protein sequence: CASSVQAGVPEQFF.

In this sample, this clone turned up once. V is TRBV20-1 and J is TRBJ1-1; D unresolved. CDR1 is DFQATT, CDR2 SNEGSKA, per germline (reference sequence). This CDR3 is 14 amino acids long. Trimming removed 3 bases from V and 1 base from J, with 12 bases in between. CDR3 sequence reads: CSASLPSRNTEAFF. As DNA, the CDR3 is TGCAGTGCTAGTTTGCCATCGAGGAACACTGAAGCTTTCTTT.

The genes are TRBV15 and TRBJ1-2; TRBD1 might be the D (5 bases). V was clipped by 5 bases and J by 7 bases, with 20 bases between them. Germline loops: CDR1 LNHNV, CDR2 YYDKDF (reference sequence). The CDR3 extends over 15 amino acids. The CDR3 nucleotides are TGTGCCACCAGCTCCAGGACACCAAACGAGCTTGGCTACACCTTC. Encoded protein: CATSSRTPNELGYTF.

This sequence joins TRBV28 and TRBJ2-3; 9 bases map to TRBD2. This CDR3 has 18 amino acids. V gave up 6 bases and J gave up 1 base; unmatched junction bases: 14. The germline V gene has CDR1 MDHEN and CDR2 SYDVKM. The CDR3 here is CASSLLSGRYKGTDTQYF. CDR3 sequence (DNA): TGTGCCAGCAGCCTTCTTAGCGGGAGATATAAGGGCACAGATACGCAGTATTTT.

The CDR3 sequence: CATSDPSGTQETQYF. The CDR3 region has the DNA TGTGCCACCAGTGACCCCTCCGGAACCCAAGAGACCCAGTACTTC. V and J are TRBV24-1 and TRBJ2-5; D is unresolved. The CDR3 totals 15 residues. Germline CDR1 and CDR2: KGHDR and SFDVKD. Trimming removed 4 bases from V and 1 base from J, with 12 bases in between.

The rearrangement uses TRBV28 and TRBJ2-4; TRBD1 aligns across 7 bases. J gave up 8 bases and V 11 bases, and 15 bases lay outside the gene matches. Germline CDR1 is MDHEN and CDR2 is SYDVKM. The CDR3 loop spans 14 amino acids. CDR3 DNA: TGTGCCGTAAACTCCCAAGGGCAGGGGGACATTCAGTACTTC. Translation gives CAVNSQGQGDIQYF.

The chain joins TRBV19 to TRBJ2-3, with D possibly TRBD2 on 6 matching bases. Germline V gene data show CDR1 as LNHDA and CDR2 as SQIVND (reference sequence). V was pared by 2 bases and J by 3 bases, with 15 bases between. The CDR3 length is 16 residues. The CDR3 here is CASSIRSGSGTDTQYF. CDR3 DNA sequence: TGTGCCAGTAGTATAAGGAGCGGTAGCGGAACAGATACGCAGTATTTT.

The J gene is TRBJ2-1, the V gene TRBV28; D gene uncertain. The germline V and J ends were trimmed by 1 base and 7 bases, with 14 bases remaining between them. Germline-derived CDR1 and CDR2 are MDHEN and SYDVKM. The CDR3 loop spans 15 amino acids. This chain's CDR3 is CASSLFRTLGNEQFF. CDR3 DNA sequence: TGTGCCAGCAGTTTATTTCGGACGTTAGGAAATGAGCAGTTCTTC.

This chain joins TRBV6-1 and TRBJ2-5; no clear D. The V end was cut by 1 base, the J end by 3 bases, with 9 bases between. The CDR3 is made up of 14 amino acids. Germline-derived CDR1 and CDR2 are MNHNS and SASEGT. The CDR3 DNA is TGTGCCAGCAGTGAAGGATTACTTAAAGAGACCCAGTACTTC. Translated, it gives CASSEGLLKETQYF.

This sequence joins TRBV19 and TRBJ2-7, with D possibly being TRBD1 (6 bases). CDR3 length equals 13 residues. V lost 9 bases and J 0 bases, leaving 12 bases between the germline ends. Germline V gene lookup returns CDR1 LNHDA and CDR2 SQIVND (reference sequence). DNA of the CDR3: TGTGCCAGCAGGGGTCTCGGCTCCTACGAGCAGTACTTC. As protein: CASRGLGSYEQYF.

This clone appeared a single time. The genes are TRBV27 and TRBJ1-3; tentatively, D is TRBD1 (6 bases). This CDR3 comprises 15 residues. Trimming shortened V by 4 bases and J by 2 bases, and 12 bases separated the two germline ends. Germline V gives CDR1 MNHEY, CDR2 SMNVEV (reference sequence). Written as DNA, the CDR3 is TGTGCCAGCAGTTATCGGGGGCTAGCTGGAAACACCATATATTTT. This codes for CASSYRGLAGNTIYF.

The V call is TRBV19, the J call TRBJ1-3; D may be TRBD1 (6 bases). Between the trimmed V and J ends, which lost 6 bases and 0 bases, there was a span of 15 bases. Per germline, CDR1 LNHDA and CDR2 SQIVND (reference sequence). CDR3 length: 16 residues. In nucleotides, the CDR3 is TGTGCCAGTAGGCACCTCGGACAGATCTCTGGAAACACCATATATTTT. It codes for CASRHLGQISGNTIYF. Using reference TRBV19 and TRBJ1-3 for the parts outside the CDR3, the full variable domain is DGGITQSPKYLFRKEGQNVTLSCEQNLNHDAMYWYRQDPGQGLRLIYYSQIVNDFQKGDIAEGYSVSREKKESFPLTVTSAQKNPTAFYLCASRHLGQISGNTIYFGEGSWLTVV.

The chain joins TRBV28 to TRBJ2-1; 9 bases align to TRBD1. CDR1 is MDHEN and CDR2 is SYDVKM in the germline V gene. Trimming took 5 bases from V and 2 from J; bases not matched to a gene: 4. This CDR3 contains 15 residues. For the CDR3, the DNA is TGTGCCAGCAGTGGGACAGGGACGCCCTACAATGAGCAGTTCTTC. This sequence encodes CASSGTGTPYNEQFF.

The chain couples TRBV15 to TRBJ2-7; D is perhaps TRBD1 or TRBD2 (5 bases each). V lost 1 base to trimming and J lost 0 bases, with 7 bases between them. The length of the CDR3 is 14 residues. Germline V gene sequence: CDR1 LNHNV, CDR2 YYDKDF (reference sequence). CDR3 bases: TGTGCCACCAGCAGAGGGGGGAGCTCCTACGAGCAGTACTTC. Its protein is CATSRGGSSYEQYF.

V and J are TRBV5-6 and TRBJ1-2, with a tentative D call TRBD1 (5 bases). This CDR3 region has 15 residues. Trimming left V 0 bases short and J 7 bases short, with 16 bases between. CDR1 is SGHDT, CDR2 YYEEEE, per germline. The CDR3 DNA follows: TGTGCCAGCAGCTTGGCCAATGGGCAGGGAGGTGGCTACACCTTC. It codes for CASSLANGQGGGYTF.

The sample holds one count of this clone. The genes are TRBV15 and TRBJ2-4; a weak D match, TRBD2 (7 bases). V lost 1 base, J lost 7 bases, and 11 bases lay in between. Germline loops: CDR1 LNHNV, CDR2 YYDKDF (reference sequence). The CDR3 length is 14 residues. DNA of the CDR3: TGTGCCACCAGCAGAGCTAAGGGGGGGAACATTCAGTACTTC. Translated: CATSRAKGGNIQYF.

The chain carries TRBV3-1 (or the pseudogene TRBV3-2) and TRBJ2-3; TRBD2 matches at 7 bases. The CDR3 length is 16 residues. Germline CDR1 is LGHDT and CDR2 is YNNKEL (reference sequence). After removal of 5 bases from V and 0 bases from J, the junction contained 8 bases not matched to a gene. Here the CDR3 reads CASSSSGLPSTDTQYF. The CDR3 nucleotides read TGTGCCAGCAGCTCTAGCGGACTGCCTAGCACAGATACGCAGTATTTT.

The chain employs TRBV15 and TRBJ2-2; 8 bases align to TRBD1. This CDR3 is 14 amino acids long. With V trimmed by 1 base and J by 7 bases, 2 bases remained unmatched. Germline CDR1 and CDR2: LNHNV and YYDKDF (reference sequence). This CDR3 reads CATSRAGGGGELFF. The CDR3 nucleotides read TGTGCCACCAGCAGAGCAGGGGGCGGCGGGGAGCTGTTTTTT.

The CDR3 is CAWRGTGVREQYF. The CDR3 coding sequence is TGTGCCTGGAGAGGTACAGGGGTGAGGGAGCAGTACTTC. The rearrangement links TRBV30 to TRBJ2-7, with TRBD1 matching 7 bases. The V gene end was trimmed by 3 bases and the J gene end by 7 bases; junction bases not matched to a gene: 9. The CDR3 has 13 amino acids. Germline CDR1 and CDR2: GTSNPN and SVGIG (reference sequence).

The chain has TRBV25-1 and TRBJ1-1; D is ambiguous. CDR3 size: 13 residues. CDR1 and CDR2 from the germline V gene are MGHDK and SYGVNS. Trimming cost V 7 bases and J 0 bases, with 9 bases left between them. Here the CDR3 DNA reads TGTGCCAGCATTCCTTCCGTGAACACTGAAGCTTTCTTT. This translates into CASIPSVNTEAFF.